The source of this T cell receptor beta chain is a study of vaccination and CD4 T cells after COVID-19. Overall study: Samples were taken after vaccination, a median of approximately 70 days after dose two, with a range of 14 to 241.

Treatment noted: roughly 10-day PBMC culture with coronavirus spike peptide pools or control peptides (ViraFEST assay). Via ViraFEST, peptide pools expanded antigen-specific T cells before TCR sequencing. The junction had 6 bases not matched to a gene; V was cut back by 5 bases and J by 4 bases. CDR1 and CDR2 (germline): MNHEY, SMNVEV (reference sequence). The CDR3 is 15 residues long. Note on this clonotype: The antigen is not known.

Cultured CD4+ T cell DNA was sequenced using the Oncomine TCR Beta short-read assay. Via MiXCR, TCRdb re-called the PCR reads, giving one row per CDR3 protein. The sample shows tens of thousands of distinct CDR3 sequences, roughly 45% of them seen only once. This TCR was sampled from a human donor who had recovered from COVID-19. The chain uses TRBV27 and TRBJ2-7, with TRBD2 matching 12 bases. Sequenced material: CD4+ T cells from blood, cultured in vitro. This CDR3 reads CASSRTGTSGYEQYF. The CDR3 DNA follows: TGTGCCAGCAGTCGAACCGGGACTAGCGGGTACGAGCAGTACTTC.